A selection of T cell receptor beta chains follows, all from one sample in a study of T cell repertoires in cytomegalovirus infection. Each CDR3 protein is one row after TCRdb ran MiXCR on the reads. Here the sample spans about 52,000 distinct CDR3 sequences, around 20% being singletons. The antigens of these receptors remain unknown. Sample: CD8+ T cells from cultured PBMCs, taken from culture after CMV antigen stimulation. These receptors were collected from a human donor in good health (CMV status not recorded). Some clones in this sample may be carry-over from other donors' samples. Each CDR3 is given with its conserved first and last residue. A D gene is named only where the DNA matches it firmly. Where a row states a size, it is once, few, many or the class of an expanded clone; other rows omit it.

D gene	V gene	clone size	J gene	CDR3 DNA	CDR3 protein
.	TRBV7-9	.	TRBJ1-2	TGTGCCAGCAGCCCGGGGGTTCTGGGACGGAAAACTAACTATGGCTATACCTTC	CASSPGVLGRKTNYGYTF
.	TRBV6-5	.	TRBJ2-5	TGTGCCAGCAGTTACAGGGGGCCGGGAGACCAGTACTTC	CASSYRGPGDQYF
.	TRBV7-2	many	TRBJ1-2	TGTGCCAGCAGCGTCCCGGGACACGATGGCTACACCTTC	CASSVPGHDGYTF
.	TRBV2	few	TRBJ1-5	TGTGCCAGCAGATCGAGGGAGGGGGAAAGCAATCAGCCCCAGCATTTT	CASRSREGESNQPQHF
TRBD1	TRBV7-6	.	TRBJ1-2	TGTGCCAGCAGCTTACAGGGGGCGAGTTATGGCTACACCTTC	CASSLQGASYGYTF
TRBD1	TRBV12-3/TRBV12-4	.	TRBJ1-2	TGTGCCAGCAGTTTCCCGCCCTCGACAGGGTACGGCTACACCTTC	CASSFPPSTGYGYTF
.	TRBV6-6	few	TRBJ2-1	TGTGCCAGCAGTGTTTGGGGATTGGAGCAGTTCTTC	CASSVWGLEQFF
.	TRBV4-1	once	TRBJ2-1	TGCGCCAGCAGCCAACTGGCCAGGTACAATGAGCAGTTCTTC	CASSQLARYNEQFF
.	TRBV20-1	.	TRBJ1-1	TGCAGTGCTAGAGATACGCAGAGGGCAGGGAAAGCTTTCTTT	CSARDTQRAGKAFF
.	TRBV7-8	many	TRBJ1-5	TGTGCCAGCAGCTTAGCCGGGCGGGTAATTAATCAGCCCCAGCATTTT	CASSLAGRVINQPQHF
.	TRBV13	few	TRBJ1-1	TGTGCCAGCAGCTCGCCGGGGGGAGGAACTGAAGCTTTCTTT	CASSSPGGGTEAFF
.	TRBV12-3/TRBV12-4	few	TRBJ1-5	TGTGCCAGCAGTTTTACAGCTCTTAGCAATCAGCCCCAGCATTTT	CASSFTALSNQPQHF
TRBD1	TRBV4-1	.	TRBJ1-2	TGCGCCAGCAGCCTAAAATTAGGGACAGGGGGCGCGAATGGCTACACCTTC	CASSLKLGTGGANGYTF
.	TRBV6-1	.	TRBJ1-5	TGTGCCAGCAGTCAAGGACCGAGAAGGGTCAATCAGCCCCAGCATTTT	CASSQGPRRVNQPQHF
.	TRBV7-9	few	TRBJ1-3	TGTGCCAGCAGCTTAGAGGCAGGCCCTGGAAACACCATATATTTT	CASSLEAGPGNTIYF
TRBD1	TRBV7-8	few	TRBJ2-6	TGTGCCAGCTGCGGACAGGGGGCGTCCGGGGCCAACGTCCTGACTTTC	CASCGQGASGANVLTF
.	TRBV7-2	many	TRBJ2-3	TGTGCCAGCAGCCCGGGTGGGCAAGGACCAGGACATACGCAGTATTTT	CASSPGGQGPGHTQYF
.	TRBV4-2	few	TRBJ2-2	TGTGCCAGCAGCCATCGAGGACAGCGGGCAACCCCCGGGGAGCTGTTTTTT	CASSHRGQRATPGELFF
.	TRBV6-2/TRBV6-3	once	TRBJ1-1	TGTGCCAGCAGGGCGGGCCTGAACACTGAAGCTTTCTTT	CASRAGLNTEAFF